The 9 T cell receptor beta chains presented below share a single source sample, sequenced in a study of CD8 T cells in ankylosing spondylitis. TCRdb reanalysed the 5' RACE reads using MiXCR and keeps one entry per CDR3 protein. The table records approximately 240,000 distinct CDR3 sequences, 8% to 11% of them present only once. Sequenced input: blood, either unsorted or a sorted T cell fraction (not recorded which). All receptors come from a male donor with ankylosing spondylitis or in good health (not recorded which).

This clonotype was counted a few times. V gene TRBV3-1 combines with J gene TRBJ1-1; 7 bases are a match to TRBD1. In germline, CDR1 is LGHDT, CDR2 YNNKEL (reference sequence). The V segment lost 1 base and the J segment 1 base; nucleotides outside the gene matches: 9. The CDR3 extends over 17 amino acids. The CDR3 DNA is TGTGCCAGCAGCCAAGGCTTGACAGGGAGGGAGAACACTGAAGCTTTCTTT. Translated, it gives CASSQGLTGRENTEAFF.

The rearrangement uses TRBV5-4 and TRBJ1-1; 8 nucleotides align to TRBD1. This CDR3 is built from 14 residues. The germline CDR1 and CDR2 sequences are SGHNT and YYREEE (reference sequence). V was clipped by 7 bases and J by 4 bases; unmatched bases: 9. The CDR3, as DNA: TGTGCCAGCGAGGACAGGGAGATGGGCACTGAAGCTTTCTTT. Translation gives CASEDREMGTEAFF.

This clonotype was seen ten or more times. V gene TRBV13 combines with J gene TRBJ1-6, with unresolved D. V gave up 7 bases and J gave up 9 bases, with 19 bases separating them. Germline CDR1 and CDR2: PRHDT and FYEKMQ (reference sequence). This CDR3 is built from 15 residues. CDR3 region: CASMDGNLYGSPLHF. The CDR3 DNA is TGTGCCAGCATGGACGGGAACTTGTACGGTTCACCCCTCCACTTT.

The V gene is TRBV20-1, the J gene TRBJ2-7; 10 bases match TRBD1. The trim removed 3 bases at V and 2 bases at J, leaving 7 bases unmatched. The germline V gene encodes CDR1 DFQATT and CDR2 SNEGSKA (reference sequence). The CDR3 is 15 amino acids. In nucleotides, the CDR3 is TGCAGTGCTAGCGACAGGGGGCGCGGGGCCTACGAGCAGTACTTC. It encodes CSASDRGRGAYEQYF.

This clonotype was counted between two and nine times. The chain carries TRBV29-1 and TRBJ1-5, with 8 bases fitting TRBD1. Trimming removed 6 bases from V and 6 bases from J; junction bases left unmatched: 7. The germline CDR1 and CDR2 sequences are SQVTM and ANQGSEA. The CDR3 length is 13 residues. The CDR3: CSVLAGGGQPQHF. In DNA form, the CDR3 reads TGCAGCGTCTTAGCAGGGGGCGGTCAGCCCCAGCATTTT.

A few counts support this clonotype. The chain employs TRBV18 and TRBJ2-2; D is unresolved. Germline CDR1 KGHSH, CDR2 LQKENI. The CDR3 is made up of 14 amino acids. Trimming removed 3 bases from V and 7 bases from J, with 12 bases in between. CDR3 bases: TGTGCCAGCTCACCTAGTAGCAGTCGCGGGGAGCTGTTTTTT. The encoded protein is CASSPSSSRGELFF.

This clonotype was seen only a few times. The V call is TRBV29-1, the J call TRBJ1-4; a weak D match, TRBD1 (5 bases). V gave up 4 bases and J gave up 8 bases, with 11 bases separating them. Germline values: CDR1 SQVTM, CDR2 ANQGSEA. The CDR3 contains 12 residues. CDR3 sequence (DNA): TGCAGCGTTGTTGGCAGGGAAGAAAAACTGTTTTTT. It translates to CSVVGREEKLFF.

The chain recombines TRBV20-1 with TRBJ1-1; D gene ambiguous. Per germline, CDR1 DFQATT and CDR2 SNEGSKA (reference sequence). Trimming took off 0 bases at V and 4 bases at J, with 12 bases between the two ends. CDR3 size: 14 residues. The CDR3 DNA reads as TGCAGTGCTAGAGATGGTGTGGGCATCACTGAAGCTTTCTTT. Amino acid sequence: CSARDGVGITEAFF.

This clonotype was observed at least ten times. This chain connects TRBV30 to TRBJ1-3; D is ambiguous. CDR3 length equals 13 residues. V was trimmed by 4 bases and J by 0 bases, leaving 7 bases between them. Germline CDR1 and CDR2: GTSNPN and SVGIG (reference sequence). The chain's CDR3 is CAWIYDSGNTIYF. CDR3 DNA sequence: TGTGCCTGGATTTACGACTCTGGAAACACCATATATTTT.